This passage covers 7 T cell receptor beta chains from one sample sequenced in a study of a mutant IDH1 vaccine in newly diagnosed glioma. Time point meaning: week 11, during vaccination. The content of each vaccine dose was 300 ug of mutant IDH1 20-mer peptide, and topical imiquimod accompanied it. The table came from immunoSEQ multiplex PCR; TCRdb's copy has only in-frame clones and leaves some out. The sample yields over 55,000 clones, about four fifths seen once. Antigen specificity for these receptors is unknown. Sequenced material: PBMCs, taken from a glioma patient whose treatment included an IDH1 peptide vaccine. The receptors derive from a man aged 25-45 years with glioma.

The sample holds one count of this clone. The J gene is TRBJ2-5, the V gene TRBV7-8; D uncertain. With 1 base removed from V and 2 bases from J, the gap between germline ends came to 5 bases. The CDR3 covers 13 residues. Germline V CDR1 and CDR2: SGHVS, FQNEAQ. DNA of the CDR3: TGTGCCAGCAGCTTAGGCGTTCAAGAGACCCAGTACTTC. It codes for CASSLGVQETQYF.

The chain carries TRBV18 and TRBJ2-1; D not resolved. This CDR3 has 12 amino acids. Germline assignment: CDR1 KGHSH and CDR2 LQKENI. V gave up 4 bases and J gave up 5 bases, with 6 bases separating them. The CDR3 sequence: CASSLRDNEQFF. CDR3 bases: TGTGCCAGCTCACTTAGAGACAATGAGCAGTTCTTC.

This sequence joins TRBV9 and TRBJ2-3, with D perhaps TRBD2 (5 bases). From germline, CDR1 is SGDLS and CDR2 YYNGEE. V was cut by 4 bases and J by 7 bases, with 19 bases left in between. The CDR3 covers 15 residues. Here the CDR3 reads CASSYLSALGNTQYF. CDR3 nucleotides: TGTGCCAGCAGCTATCTTAGCGCGCTCGGAAATACGCAGTATTTT.

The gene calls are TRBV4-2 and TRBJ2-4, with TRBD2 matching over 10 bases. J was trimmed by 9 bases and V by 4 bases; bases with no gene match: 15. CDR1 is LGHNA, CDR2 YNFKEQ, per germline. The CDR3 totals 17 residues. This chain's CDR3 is CASSRGGPLAGGGIQYF. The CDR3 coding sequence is TGTGCCAGCAGCCGAGGGGGCCCCTTAGCGGGAGGAGGCATTCAGTACTTC.

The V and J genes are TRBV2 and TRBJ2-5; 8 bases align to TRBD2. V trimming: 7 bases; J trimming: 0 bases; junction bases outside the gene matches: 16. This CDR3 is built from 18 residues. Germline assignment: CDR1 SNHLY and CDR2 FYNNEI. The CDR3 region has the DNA TGTGCCAGCACCAGAAGGGTTGTAGCGGGGAGCCACCAAGAGACCCAGTACTTC. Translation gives CASTRRVVAGSHQETQYF.

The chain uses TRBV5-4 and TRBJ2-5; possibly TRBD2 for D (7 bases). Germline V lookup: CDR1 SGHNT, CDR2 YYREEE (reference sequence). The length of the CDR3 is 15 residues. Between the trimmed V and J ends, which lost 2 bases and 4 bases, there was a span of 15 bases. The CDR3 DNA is TGTGCCAGCAGCTTTGGGGGGGGGCCGGGAGAGACCCAGTACTTC. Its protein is CASSFGGGPGETQYF.

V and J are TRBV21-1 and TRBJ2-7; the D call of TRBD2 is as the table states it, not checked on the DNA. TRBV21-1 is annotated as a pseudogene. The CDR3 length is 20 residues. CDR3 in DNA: TGTGCCAGCAGCGAAGACAGGGGAACTAGCGGGAGGGCCCGGTCACGCGAGCAGTACTTC. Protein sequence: CASSEDRGTSGRARSREQYF.